Presented here are 26 T cell receptor beta chains from one specimen sequenced in a study of T cells in Graves' hyperthyroidism and ophthalmopathy (dated by TCRdb to the late 2010s). The library was built by means of multiplex PCR. Sequencing was performed on an Illumina HiSeq 2000. The TCR beta CDR3 regions were amplified from RNA transcripts. The TCR CDR3 was subjected to a first round of RT-PCR using the HTBI primer set and the Qiagen OneStep RT-PCR kit. Clones were called with MiXCR by TCRdb after fastp trimmed the public reads at Q25, and only in-frame beta chains were retained. Each record represents a unique CDR3 protein, reported with the most common genes and DNA among its rows. Counted in this sample were a few hundred thousand distinct CDR3 sequences; 13% of them appeared once. The ten largest clones take up 9.2% of the sample. The specimen sequenced was blood. These receptors all come from a woman younger than 30 with Graves' hyperthyroidism.

This clonotype showed up many times. This sequence joins TRBV7-9 and TRBJ1-1; D ambiguous. Germline V gives CDR1 SEHNR, CDR2 FQNEAQ (reference sequence). V was trimmed by 10 bases and J by 4 bases, leaving 19 bases between them. The length of the CDR3 is 14 residues. The CDR3 sequence: CATATNSHGTEAFF. The CDR3 DNA sequence: TGTGCCACCGCCACCAACTCTCACGGCACTGAAGCTTTCTTT.

This clonotype was counted many times. The chain joins TRBV5-6 to TRBJ2-7; no definite D call. Germline V CDR1 and CDR2: SGHDT, YYEEEE. Trimming took off 0 bases at V and 4 bases at J, with 14 bases between the two ends. This CDR3 is built from 15 residues. CDR3 in amino acids: CASSLETSEYYEQYF. The DNA of the CDR3 is TGTGCCAGCAGCTTGGAAACATCGGAATATTACGAGCAGTACTTC.

There are many counts of this clonotype. This chain uses TRBV20-1 with TRBJ1-1; D unresolved. V was clipped by 1 base and J by 0 bases, with 12 bases between them. The germline V gene has CDR1 DFQATT and CDR2 SNEGSKA (reference sequence). The length of the CDR3 is 15 residues. The DNA for the CDR3 is TGCAGTGCTAGAGCCCAGGAGTTAATGAACACTGAAGCTTTCTTT. This gives the protein CSARAQELMNTEAFF.

This clonotype came up a few times. This chain uses TRBV25-1 with TRBJ2-7; 9 positions agree with TRBD1. V lost 1 base, J lost 5 bases, and 6 bases stayed unmatched. Germline CDR1 MGHDK, CDR2 SYGVNS. The CDR3 has 15 residues. The CDR3 coding sequence is TGTGCCAGCAGTGAATTCGGGACAGGGACTAACGAGCAGTACTTC. Protein product: CASSEFGTGTNEQYF.

This clonotype was detected many times. CDR3 nucleotides: TGTGCCAGCAGCTTACAACAGGGGGATGAGCAGTTCTTC. Translated, it gives CASSLQQGDEQFF. The gene calls are TRBV11-1 and TRBJ2-1, with 8 bases fitting TRBD1. CDR1 and CDR2 (germline): SGHAT, FQDESV (reference sequence). The CDR3 totals 13 residues. After removal of 2 bases from V and 8 bases from J, the junction contained 2 bases not matched to a gene.

Of note for this clonotype: The junction shows a germline mismatch at one end, possibly a read error. The chain is built from TRBV29-1 and TRBJ1-3; no reliable D call. The CDR3 runs 12 residues. Germline CDR1 and CDR2: SQVTM and ANQGSEA. The chain's CDR3 is CSAYGSGNIIYF. Written as DNA, the CDR3 is TGCAGCGCTTACGGCTCTGGAAACATCATATATTTT.

This clonotype came up many times. The chain links TRBV27 to TRBJ2-1; 7 positions match TRBD2. Germline values: CDR1 MNHEY, CDR2 SMNVEV (reference sequence). The length of the CDR3 is 20 residues. The trim removed 1 base at V and 0 bases at J, leaving 15 bases unmatched. CDR3 bases: TGTGCCAGCAGTTTATATTTTGGTTCCGGGGACTACAGCTCCTACAATGAGCAGTTCTTC. Residues: CASSLYFGSGDYSSYNEQFF.

Ten or more counts support this clonotype. The rearrangement uses TRBV28 and TRBJ2-7; tentatively, D is TRBD1 (5 bases). The CDR3 totals 16 residues. The germline V gene has CDR1 MDHEN and CDR2 SYDVKM. Trimming took off 5 bases at V and 0 bases at J, with 17 bases between the two ends. CDR3 in amino acids: CASSPAAQAPSYEQYF. The CDR3, as DNA: TGTGCCAGCAGTCCCGCCGCACAGGCCCCCTCCTACGAGCAGTACTTC.

This clonotype was detected a few times. The chain carries TRBV19 and TRBJ1-1; 8 nucleotides match TRBD1. The CDR3 is 15 amino acids. Trimming cost V 7 bases and J 6 bases; bases outside gene matches: 13. Germline V gene data show CDR1 as LNHDA and CDR2 as SQIVND (reference sequence). CDR3 loop: CASKLTSGQAAEAFF. In nucleotides, the CDR3 is TGTGCCAGTAAATTAACATCGGGACAGGCAGCTGAAGCTTTCTTT.

In this sample, this clonotype turned up many times. The V and J genes are TRBV11-2 and TRBJ1-4, with 8 bases lining up with TRBD1. After removal of 5 bases from V and 8 bases from J, the junction contained 13 bases not matched to a gene. Germline V gives CDR1 SGHAT, CDR2 FQNNGV. The CDR3 extends over 16 amino acids. For the CDR3, the DNA is TGTGCCAGCAGCGAAGGACAGGGAGGGGTATCCGAAAAACTGTTTTTT. Translated: CASSEGQGGVSEKLFF.

This clonotype appeared many times. The chain recombines TRBV27 with TRBJ1-4; no firm D call. The CDR3 runs to 16 residues. Trimming pared 6 bases from V and 0 bases from J, leaving 14 bases between. Germline assignment: CDR1 MNHEY and CDR2 SMNVEV (reference sequence). CDR3: CASSLAGVATNEKLFF. The CDR3 DNA is TGTGCCAGCAGCCTCGCGGGAGTTGCAACTAATGAAAAACTGTTTTTT.

The chain combines TRBV2 with TRBJ1-6; D might be TRBD1 (6 bases). The V end was cut by 4 bases, the J end by 4 bases, with 11 bases between. Germline V gene sequence: CDR1 SNHLY, CDR2 FYNNEI. This CDR3 contains 15 residues. This CDR3 is CASSGDQGYNSPLHF. CDR3 DNA sequence: TGTGCCAGCAGTGGGGACCAGGGGTATAATTCACCCCTCCACTTT. Supplemented by reference TRBV2 and TRBJ1-6, the full variable domain reads EPEVTQTPSHQVTQMGQEVILRCVPISNHLYFYWYRQILGQKVEFLVSFYNNEISEKSEIFDDQFSVERPDGSNFTLKIRSTKLEDSAMYFCASSGDQGYNSPLHFGNGTRLTVT.

This clonotype was counted at least ten times. J is TRBJ1-4 and V is TRBV7-9, with D tentatively TRBD1 (6 bases). V was pared by 6 bases and J by 7 bases, with 21 bases between. The germline V gene has CDR1 SEHNR and CDR2 FQNEAQ (reference sequence). CDR3 length: 16 residues. DNA of the CDR3: TGTGCCAGCAGTTTTTTGGGGGGCCAGCCAACTGAAAAACTGTTTTTT. Translating it yields CASSFLGGQPTEKLFF.

This clonotype was observed many times. Compared with germline, one end of the junction differs, possibly owing to a read error. The chain joins TRBV29-1 to TRBJ2-2; D is perhaps TRBD1 or TRBD2 (5 bases each). Looked up from germline, CDR1 is SQVTM and CDR2 is ANQGSEA. CDR3 length: 14 amino acids. As DNA, the CDR3 is TGCAGCGTTGTCGAAATCAAGGGAAGAGGGGAACTGTTTTTT. Its protein product is CSVVEIKGRGELFF.

This clonotype was recorded many times. The J gene is TRBJ2-1, the V gene TRBV5-1; TRBD2 is a possible D gene (6 bases). The V gene lost 4 bases and the J gene lost 3 bases, with 11 bases spanning the gap. The germline V gene has CDR1 SGHRS and CDR2 YFSETQ. The CDR3 is 14 amino acids. The CDR3, as DNA: TGCGCCAGCAGCGTGGGACTGATCTACAATGAGCAGTTCTTC. Protein sequence: CASSVGLIYNEQFF.

Many counts were recorded for this clonotype. The rearrangement uses TRBV5-1 and TRBJ2-1; 7 bases agree with TRBD2. The length of the CDR3 is 15 residues. Germline CDR1 and CDR2: SGHRS and YFSETQ. Trimming cost V 3 bases and J 2 bases; bases outside gene matches: 5. The CDR3 spells CASSWEGLPYNEQFF. Here the CDR3 DNA reads TGCGCCAGCAGCTGGGAGGGACTACCCTACAATGAGCAGTTCTTC.

Concerning this clonotype: This may come from a read error, since a much larger clone is one base off. V gene TRBV20-1 combines with J gene TRBJ1-6, with unresolved D. The CDR3 consists of 13 residues. CDR1 is DFQATT and CDR2 is SNEGSKA in the germline V gene (reference sequence). The CDR3 loop is CSAIARANSLLHF. The CDR3 DNA is TGCAGTGCTATCGCTAGGGCAAATTCACTCCTCCACTTT.

The table lists this clonotype with many counts. This chain joins TRBV28 and TRBJ1-1, with 8 positions matching TRBD1. V was clipped by 6 bases and J by 9 bases; unmatched bases: 9. This CDR3 contains 13 residues. Germline CDR1 reads MDHEN; CDR2 reads SYDVKM. The CDR3 is CASRTGEVRKAFF. The CDR3 DNA follows: TGTGCCAGCAGGACAGGGGAAGTTCGGAAAGCTTTCTTT. Looking up the rest from reference TRBV28 and TRBJ1-1 gives the full variable domain: DVKVTQSSRYLVKRTGEKVFLECVQDMDHENMFWYRQDPGLGLRLIYFSYDVKMKEKGDIPEGYSVSREKKERFSLILESASTNQTSMYLCASRTGEVRKAFFGQGTRLTVV.

About this clonotype itself: This may come from a read error, since a much larger clone is one base off. The chain has TRBV28 and TRBJ2-5; D may be TRBD1 (5 bases). The CDR3 sequence is 14 residues long. Germline-derived CDR1 and CDR2 are MDHEN and SYDVKM. The V and J ends lost 7 bases and 4 bases respectively, with 16 bases between them. CDR3 in amino acids: CASTSVGRGETQYF. The CDR3 region has the DNA TGTGCCAGCACCAGTGTGGGGCGTGGAGAGACCCAGTACTTC.

This clonotype occurred many times. The V call is TRBV18, the J call TRBJ2-7, with a tentative D call TRBD1 (6 bases). The CDR3 contains 13 residues. V dropped 6 bases and J dropped 2 bases, with 11 bases sitting between them. Germline CDR1 is KGHSH and CDR2 is LQKENI. CDR3 sequence: CASSYGQTYEQYF. CDR3 nucleotide sequence: TGTGCCAGCTCCTATGGACAGACCTACGAGCAGTACTTC. The variable domain in full, completed from reference TRBV18 and TRBJ2-7, reads NAGVMQNPRHLVRRRGQEARLRCSPMKGHSHVYWYRQLPEEGLKFMVYLQKENIIDESGMPKERFSAEFPKEGPSILRIQQVVRGDSAAYFCASSYGQTYEQYFGPGTRLTVT.

This clonotype was recorded a few times. The CDR3 is CASGTDYVDSGANVLTF. DNA for the CDR3: TGTGCCAGTGGGACGGACTACGTCGACTCTGGGGCCAACGTCCTGACTTTC. This chain connects TRBV2 to TRBJ2-6; a possible D gene is TRBD2 (6 bases). The CDR3 is 17 residues long. The V and J ends lost 9 bases and 0 bases respectively, with 18 bases between them. Germline V gene data show CDR1 as SNHLY and CDR2 as FYNNEI.

The chain has TRBV12-3 or TRBV12-4 and TRBJ1-2, with D possibly TRBD1 on 5 matching bases. This CDR3 region has 14 residues. Trimming left V 8 bases short and J 8 bases short, with 21 bases between. The CDR3 region has the DNA TGTGCCAGCCGGCCGGGGGTTGCGGGAAAAGGCTACACCTTC. It translates to CASRPGVAGKGYTF.

There are a few counts of this clonotype. The chain joins TRBV7-2 to TRBJ1-1, with D possibly TRBD1 on 6 matching bases. With 1 base removed from V and 4 bases from J, the gap between germline ends came to 19 bases. Per the germline V gene, CDR1 is SGHTA and CDR2 is FQGNSA. This CDR3 region has 17 residues. This CDR3 is CASSLVGAGGRGTEAFF. CDR3 bases: TGTGCCAGCAGCTTAGTGGGGGCGGGGGGGCGCGGCACTGAAGCTTTCTTT.

This clonotype was found many times. The chain is built from TRBV28 and TRBJ1-4; 7 nucleotides match TRBD1. CDR1 and CDR2 (germline): MDHEN, SYDVKM. Unmatched junction bases numbered 1, after V lost 4 bases and J lost 5 bases. CDR3 length equals 13 residues. The CDR3 DNA follows: TGTGCCAGCAGTTCGGGACAGAATGAAAAACTGTTTTTT. Its protein is CASSSGQNEKLFF.

This clonotype came up many times. The rearrangement links TRBV20-1 to TRBJ1-1; unclear D gene. The V gene's germline CDR1 is DFQATT and CDR2 SNEGSKA (reference sequence). The length of the CDR3 is 13 residues. V shed 5 bases and J shed 4 bases, with 14 bases lying between them. The CDR3 loop reads CSAGRDRATEAFF. CDR3 in DNA: TGCAGTGCTGGGAGGGATAGGGCCACTGAAGCTTTCTTT.

The chain is built from TRBV19 and TRBJ2-1; 7 positions match TRBD2. Unmatched junction bases numbered 10, after V lost 1 base and J lost 7 bases. The germline V gene has CDR1 LNHDA and CDR2 SQIVND (reference sequence). The CDR3 spans 16 residues. This CDR3 is CASSIVGGSSGNEQFF. In DNA, the CDR3 is TGTGCCAGTAGTATAGTGGGCGGGAGTTCAGGAAATGAGCAGTTCTTC. The complete variable domain, with remaining parts taken from reference TRBV19 and TRBJ2-1, reads DGGITQSPKYLFRKEGQNVTLSCEQNLNHDAMYWYRQDPGQGLRLIYYSQIVNDFQKGDIAEGYSVSREKKESFPLTVTSAQKNPTAFYLCASSIVGGSSGNEQFFGPGTRLTVL.